This T cell receptor beta chain was identified during a study of blood T cell repertoires in COVID-19. Produced via immunoSEQ multiplex PCR; TCRdb's table is partial and in-frame only. Of some 100,000 clones listed, 75% to 90% were seen once; the top ten hold 6.5% to 8%. Sequenced sample: peripheral blood. This TCR came from a woman in her fifties or sixties with acute or convalescent COVID-19.

The CDR3 DNA sequence: TGTGCCAGCTCACCCATGACAGGGGCGGATCAGCCCCAGCATTTT. Translation: CASSPMTGADQPQHF. The chain has TRBV18 and TRBJ1-5; 8 bases are a match to TRBD1. The CDR3 totals 15 residues. Germline V gene sequence: CDR1 KGHSH, CDR2 LQKENI. Unmatched junction bases numbered 6, after V lost 3 bases and J lost 5 bases.